Shown below are 26 T cell receptor beta chains from a single sample sequenced in a study of T cells in Graves' hyperthyroidism and ophthalmopathy. Regions amplified from RNA transcripts were the TCR beta CDR3 regions. When the TCR CDR3 underwent first-round RT-PCR, the HTBI primer set was used. TCRdb analysed the multiplex PCR reads with MiXCR anew, one entry per CDR3 protein. This table holds hundreds of thousands of distinct CDR3 sequences, about a sixth found once. The sequenced sample was blood. The receptor set was obtained from a woman in her thirties with Graves' hyperthyroidism.

A remark on this clonotype: Possible read error: a much larger clone is one base away. The rearrangement uses TRBV20-1 and TRBJ2-3; 7 nucleotides align to TRBD2. The J segment lost 2 bases and the V segment lost 3 bases, leaving 5 bases of the junction unmatched. The CDR3 is made up of 14 amino acids. The germline V gene has CDR1 DFQATT and CDR2 SNEGSKA (reference sequence). CDR3: CSARRRGDTDTQYF. CDR3 in DNA: TGCAGTGCTAGGAGACGGGGGGACACAGATACGCAGTATTTT.

This clonotype was recorded at least ten times. The chain joins TRBV11-3 to TRBJ2-5; 7 nucleotides align to TRBD1. The germline CDR1 and CDR2 sequences are SGHNT and YENEEA. The CDR3 runs to 16 residues. V trimming: 5 bases; J trimming: 0 bases; junction bases outside the gene matches: 9. Written as DNA, the CDR3 is TGTGCCAGCAGCCCGGTAGACAGGGCGGACCAAGAGACCCAGTACTTC. It codes for CASSPVDRADQETQYF.

This clonotype has a count of ten or more. In nucleotides, the CDR3 is TGTGCCAGCAGTTATGGTAGCGACATTCAGTACTTC. Its protein product is CASSYGSDIQYF. The chain uses TRBV12-3 or TRBV12-4 and TRBJ2-4; the D gene is possibly TRBD2 (5 bases). Trimming took 4 bases from V and 8 from J, leaving 9 bases between them. This CDR3 has 12 amino acids.

This clonotype was counted ten times or more. The chain couples TRBV12-5 to TRBJ2-1; TRBD2 matches at 15 bases. The CDR3 is 15 amino acids. Germline CDR1 is LGHNT and CDR2 is FRNRAP. Unmatched junction bases numbered 5, after V lost 6 bases and J lost 8 bases. CDR3 DNA: TGTGCTAGTGGGCCGGGACTAGCGGGAGGCGATGAGCAGTTCTTC. Its protein product is CASGPGLAGGDEQFF.

This clonotype was counted many times. CDR3 residues: CSAQTGTRRNTEAFF. The CDR3 bases are TGCAGCGCCCAGACAGGGACACGGAGAAACACTGAAGCTTTCTTT. The J gene is TRBJ1-1, the V gene TRBV29-1, with TRBD1 matching over 7 bases. CDR1 and CDR2 (germline): SQVTM, ANQGSEA. The CDR3 runs to 15 residues. V dropped 7 bases and J dropped 2; count of bases not matched to a gene: 13.

This clonotype was observed at least ten times. The CDR3 DNA is TGTGCCAGCAGTGAACTCCAGCCGGCTGGTGACACTGAAGCTTTCTTT. It specifies CASSELQPAGDTEAFF. The chain uses TRBV2 and TRBJ1-1; unclear D gene. The CDR3 is 16 amino acids. With 2 bases removed from V and 3 bases from J, the gap between germline ends came to 16 bases. From germline, CDR1 is SNHLY and CDR2 FYNNEI.

DNA of the CDR3: TGCAGTGCCTGGAACCTAGCGGGAGTGGAGGAGACCCAGTACTTC. It translates to CSAWNLAGVEETQYF. This chain connects TRBV20-1 to TRBJ2-5; 10 bases are a match to TRBD2. Trimming at V came to 6 bases and at J to 5 bases, leaving 12 bases not matched to a gene. Germline lookup yields CDR1 DFQATT and CDR2 SNEGSKA (reference sequence). The CDR3 contains 15 residues.

This clonotype was seen a few times. The chain carries TRBV19 and TRBJ2-7; the D call may be TRBD1 or TRBD2 (5 bases each). Trimming pared 1 base from V and 4 bases from J, leaving 14 bases between. The CDR3 sequence is 15 residues long. Germline CDR1 is LNHDA and CDR2 is SQIVND (reference sequence). The CDR3 region has the DNA TGTGCCAGTAGTATAGCGGACACCGGCGGGTACGAGCAGTACTTC. This translates into CASSIADTGGYEQYF.

This clonotype was seen many times. The chain carries TRBV12-3 or TRBV12-4 and TRBJ1-1; D is undetermined. Trimming left V 3 bases short and J 2 bases short, with 10 bases between. The length of the CDR3 is 14 residues. This CDR3 is CASSFDRGNTEAFF. The CDR3 DNA follows: TGTGCCAGCAGTTTTGACCGCGGAAACACTGAAGCTTTCTTT.

This clonotype showed up just a few times. The V call is TRBV20-1, the J call TRBJ1-6; TRBD1 aligns across 9 bases. The germline V gene has CDR1 DFQATT and CDR2 SNEGSKA (reference sequence). With V trimmed by 4 bases and J by 6 bases, 4 bases remained unmatched. The CDR3 consists of 14 residues. The CDR3 coding sequence is TGCAGTGCTAAAACGGGACAGGGTAATTCACCCCTCCACTTT. Amino acid sequence: CSAKTGQGNSPLHF.

This clonotype came up a few times. The V gene is TRBV7-9, the J gene TRBJ2-3; D possibly corresponds to TRBD1 (5 bases). The CDR3 is 16 amino acids. Germline lookup yields CDR1 SEHNR and CDR2 FQNEAQ (reference sequence). Trimming pared 4 bases from V and 1 base from J, leaving 15 bases between. The CDR3 DNA reads as TGTGCCAGCAGCTCCCTAGACAGAAGGCGCACAGATACGCAGTATTTT. It translates to CASSSLDRRRTDTQYF.

This clonotype was seen ten or more times. The chain uses TRBV6-1 and TRBJ2-5, with 12 bases matching TRBD2. CDR1 and CDR2 from the germline V gene are MNHNS and SASEGT. This CDR3 region has 17 residues. V dropped 8 bases and J dropped 1; count of bases not matched to a gene: 11. The CDR3 is CASGDGTSGQSQETQYF. The CDR3 region has the DNA TGTGCCAGCGGAGACGGGACTAGCGGGCAGAGCCAAGAGACCCAGTACTTC.

This chain connects TRBV15 to TRBJ2-1; possibly TRBD1 or TRBD2 for D (6 bases each). V lost 0 bases to trimming and J lost 9 bases, with 12 bases between them. In germline, CDR1 is LNHNV, CDR2 YYDKDF (reference sequence). This CDR3 is built from 14 residues. The CDR3 region is CATSRDLGGGEQFF. The CDR3 DNA is TGTGCCACCAGCAGAGATCTTGGAGGGGGTGAGCAGTTCTTC.

This clonotype was seen at least ten times. The J gene is TRBJ2-1, the V gene TRBV20-1, with 9 bases fitting TRBD2. The CDR3 has 16 amino acids. V trimming: 3 bases; J trimming: 4 bases; junction bases outside the gene matches: 10. Germline lookup yields CDR1 DFQATT and CDR2 SNEGSKA (reference sequence). The CDR3 reads CSARPTTSGLYNEQFF. The CDR3 DNA is TGCAGTGCTAGGCCCACGACTAGCGGACTGTACAATGAGCAGTTCTTC.

The chain has TRBV30 and TRBJ2-1, with 14 bases aligning to TRBD2. The CDR3 covers 14 residues. Germline-derived CDR1 and CDR2 are GTSNPN and SVGIG (reference sequence). Trimming cost V 3 bases and J 13 bases; bases outside gene matches: 8. This chain's CDR3 is CAWSPGLAGDVQFF. CDR3 nucleotides: TGTGCCTGGAGCCCGGGACTAGCGGGAGATGTACAGTTCTTC.

The genes are TRBV6-2 or TRBV6-3 and TRBJ1-2, with a tentative D call TRBD1 (6 bases). V dropped 0 bases and J dropped 8 bases, with 16 bases sitting between them. The CDR3 sequence is 15 residues long. Per germline, CDR1 MNHEY and CDR2 SVGEGT. As DNA, the CDR3 is TGTGCCAGCAGTTACTCTCGAGAGGGGGGGAGAGGCTACACCTTC. It codes for CASSYSREGGRGYTF.

This clonotype was recorded a few times. The gene calls are TRBV6-2 or TRBV6-3 and TRBJ2-1; 13 bases are shared with TRBD2. V trimming: 6 bases; J trimming: 6 bases; junction bases outside the gene matches: 11. The CDR3 spans 17 residues. Germline CDR1 reads MNHEY; CDR2 reads SVGEGT. The CDR3 spells CASRTRLAGGIFNEQFF. DNA for the CDR3: TGTGCCAGCAGAACTCGACTAGCGGGAGGTATTTTCAATGAGCAGTTCTTC.

This clonotype was detected ten times or more. This sequence joins TRBV27 and TRBJ2-3, with D tentatively TRBD2 (6 bases). The CDR3 loop spans 14 amino acids. The V and J ends lost 6 bases and 8 bases respectively, with 18 bases between them. Germline loops: CDR1 MNHEY, CDR2 SMNVEV (reference sequence). The CDR3 DNA sequence: TGTGCCAGCAGAGGAGGGCCGAGTGCGGGTACGCAGTATTTT. Protein product: CASRGGPSAGTQYF.

This clonotype was found many times. The chain links TRBV7-3 to TRBJ2-3; no reliable D call. Germline V CDR1 and CDR2: SGHTA, FQGTGA. With 1 base removed from V and 0 bases from J, the gap between germline ends came to 11 bases. This CDR3 is 16 amino acids long. The CDR3 loop reads CASSLKAISSTDTQYF. DNA of the CDR3: TGTGCCAGCAGCTTAAAGGCTATCTCCAGCACAGATACGCAGTATTTT.

As to this clonotype: This may stem from a read error, because a much larger clone lies one nucleotide away. The V and J genes are TRBV20-1 and TRBJ2-7; TRBD1 matches at 8 bases. The J call could be wrong; TRBJ2-1 is a better fit for the DNA end. Germline CDR1 DFQATT, CDR2 SNEGSKA (reference sequence). The CDR3 extends over 14 amino acids. The CDR3 DNA sequence: TGCAGTGCTAGGACCGGGACAGGTGGCGACGAGCAGTTCTTC. Its protein is CSARTGTGGDEQFF.

This clonotype has a count of ten or more. The rearrangement links TRBV10-3 to TRBJ2-2; D is perhaps TRBD2 (6 bases). Trimming cost V 0 bases and J 1 base, with 9 bases left between them. This CDR3 comprises 16 residues. Germline-derived CDR1 and CDR2 are ENHRY and SYGVKD. CDR3 DNA: TGTGCCATCAGTGAGTCCGGGGGACTGAACACCGGGGAGCTGTTTTTT. Translating gives CAISESGGLNTGELFF.

This clonotype was seen many times. V usage is TRBV28 and J usage is TRBJ2-3; 8 bases line up with TRBD1. CDR1 is MDHEN and CDR2 is SYDVKM in the germline V gene. The junction had 10 bases not matched to a gene; V was cut back by 5 bases and J by 6 bases. This CDR3 spans 15 amino acids. The CDR3 loop is CASSLRGRLEDTQYF. CDR3 DNA sequence: TGTGCCAGCAGTCTCAGGGGGCGCCTCGAGGATACGCAGTATTTT.

Many counts were recorded for this clonotype. The chain employs TRBV20-1 and TRBJ2-3; D gene unclear. The CDR3 loop spans 11 amino acids. Germline CDR1 DFQATT, CDR2 SNEGSKA (reference sequence). V was pared by 5 bases and J by 4 bases, with 7 bases between. For the CDR3, the DNA is TGCAGTGCTGCGTCTCCAGATACGCAGTATTTT. Its protein product is CSAASPDTQYF.

This clonotype was detected only a few times. V gene TRBV29-1 combines with J gene TRBJ1-2, with 8 bases matching TRBD1. The CDR3 extends over 13 amino acids. Germline trimming cut 6 bases from V and 7 bases from J; bases unmatched to any gene: 10. The germline V gene has CDR1 SQVTM and CDR2 ANQGSEA. The CDR3 DNA is TGCAGCGTCGGGGGCCAGGGGGCAGGTGGCTACACCTTC. Encoded protein: CSVGGQGAGGYTF.

This clonotype was detected only a few times. The V and J genes are TRBV19 and TRBJ1-1; weak D call: TRBD1 (5 bases). Trimming pared 6 bases from V and 4 bases from J, leaving 15 bases between. Germline V gene lookup returns CDR1 LNHDA and CDR2 SQIVND (reference sequence). This CDR3 has 14 amino acids. DNA of the CDR3: TGTGCCAGTAGATGGGGGACGTGGGTCACTGAAGCTTTCTTT. This encodes CASRWGTWVTEAFF.

This chain connects TRBV24-1 to TRBJ2-2; D is unresolved. V lost 4 bases, J lost 0 bases, and 11 bases lay in between. This CDR3 region has 16 residues. The germline CDR1 and CDR2 sequences are KGHDR and SFDVKD. Written as DNA, the CDR3 is TGTGCCACCAGTGACCCCAACTATTCGAACACCGGGGAGCTGTTTTTT. This encodes CATSDPNYSNTGELFF.